These T cell receptor beta chains were read from a single sample in a study of shared clonotypes between healthy human individuals. The protocol was immunoSEQ multiplex PCR, while the TCRdb copy is restricted to in-frame clones and leaves out a portion. Of around 1.1 million clones listed, 70% to 85% are singletons. Sequencing used memory CD4+ T cells from PBMCs. The receptors come from a man aged 18 to 29 in good health. Some clones in this sample may be carry-over from other donors' samples. The CDR3 runs from the conserved cysteine through the conserved F or W. A D gene is named only where the DNA matches it firmly. Clone size is stated in some rows and not others, as once, few, many or a class when expanded.

clone_size | j_call | d_call | v_call | cdr3_aa | cdr3_nt
- | TRBJ2-2 | TRBD2 | TRBV13 | CASSLGGLAGAGELFF | TGTGCCAGCAGCTTAGGCGGGCTAGCGGGAGCCGGGGAGCTGTTTTTT
- | TRBJ2-7 | TRBD1 | TRBV5-6 | CASSGTGASYEQYF | TGTGCCAGCAGCGGAACAGGGGCCTCCTACGAGCAGTACTTC
- | TRBJ1-5 | - | TRBV7-2 | CASSLPGGGNQPQHF | TGTGCCAGCAGCTTACCGGGGGGCGGTAATCAGCCCCAGCATTTT
- | TRBJ1-2 | - | TRBV2 | CASRRERGKWGYTF | TGTGCCAGCAGACGGGAACGGGGCAAATGGGGCTACACCTTC
- | TRBJ1-1 | TRBD1 | TRBV30 | CAWRDLDRAHTEAFF | TGTGCCTGGAGAGACCTTGACAGGGCTCACACTGAAGCTTTCTTT
- | TRBJ2-1 | TRBD2 | TRBV18 | CASSSSSGWSYNEQFF | TGTGCCAGCTCATCCTCTAGCGGATGGTCCTACAATGAGCAGTTCTTC
- | TRBJ1-3 | - | TRBV9 | CASSSNSIYPGNTIYF | TGTGCCAGCAGCTCCAATTCGATCTACCCTGGAAACACCATATATTTT
few | TRBJ2-2 | - | TRBV4-3 | CASSRGLFGELFF | TGCGCCAGCAGCCGGGGACTGTTCGGGGAGCTGTTTTTT
- | TRBJ1-1 | - | TRBV5-6 | CASSLRSGHLNTEAFF | TGTGCCAGCAGCTTGAGATCGGGACACCTGAACACTGAAGCTTTCTTT
- | TRBJ2-7 | - | TRBV15 | CATSRGGTANPHEQYF | TGTGCCACCAGCAGAGGTGGAACAGCCAACCCCCACGAGCAGTACTTC
- | TRBJ2-2 | - | TRBV7-3 | CASSPTGNLGELFF | TGTGCCAGCAGCCCTACAGGGAATCTCGGGGAGCTGTTTTTT
few | TRBJ1-1 | - | TRBV29-1 | CSVQRTAVNTEAFF | TGCAGCGTTCAAAGGACGGCGGTGAACACTGAAGCTTTCTTT
- | TRBJ2-3 | - | TRBV28 | CASRRPGVGATRGTDTQYF | TGTGCCAGCAGGAGGCCCGGGGTCGGGGCAACTCGGGGCACAGATACGCAGTATTTT
- | TRBJ1-1 | - | TRBV18 | CASSPEISNTEAFF | TGTGCCAGCTCACCGGAGATATCGAACACTGAAGCTTTCTTT
- | TRBJ1-1 | - | TRBV7-2 | CASSLGELTEAFF | TGTGCCAGCAGCTTAGGAGAACTCACTGAAGCTTTCTTT
- | TRBJ1-3 | - | TRBV30 | CAWSSVEIGNTIYF | TGTGCCTGGAGTTCCGTTGAAATAGGAAACACCATATATTTT
- | TRBJ2-2 | - | TRBV19 | CASSISQNTGELFF | TGTGCCAGTAGTATCTCCCAGAACACCGGGGAGCTGTTTTTT
- | TRBJ2-4 | - | TRBV7-9 | CASSFTVGSVIQYF | TGTGCCAGCAGCTTCACGGTGGGGTCAGTCATTCAGTACTTC
- | TRBJ2-2 | - | TRBV7-9 | CASSSRLGGTGELFF | TGTGCCAGCAGCTCGCGACTAGGCGGCACCGGGGAGCTGTTTTTT
- | TRBJ2-7 | - | TRBV5-1 | CASSLPGQEQYF | TGCGCCAGCAGCCTGCCGGGGCAGGAGCAGTACTTC
few | TRBJ1-4 | - | TRBV5-1 | CASSGKVGATNEKLFF | TGCGCCAGCAGCGGAAAAGTGGGGGCAACTAATGAAAAACTGTTTTTT
- | TRBJ2-4 | - | TRBV9 | CASSVDGDLAKNIQYF | TGTGCCAGCAGCGTAGACGGTGACTTAGCCAAAAACATTCAGTACTTC
- | TRBJ2-7 | TRBD2 | TRBV2 | CASSGASGRVEQYF | TGTGCCAGCAGTGGGGCTAGCGGGAGGGTCGAGCAGTACTTC
- | TRBJ2-2 | TRBD2 | TRBV5-4 | CASSLGTRGFDTGELFF | TGTGCCAGCAGCTTGGGGACTAGAGGTTTCGACACCGGGGAGCTGTTTTTT
- | TRBJ1-3 | - | TRBV7-9 | CASSFGNSGNTIYF | TGTGCCAGCAGCTTCGGCAACTCTGGAAACACCATATATTTT
- | TRBJ1-5 | TRBD1 | TRBV5-1 | CASSPGQGGFNQPQHF | TGCGCCAGCAGCCCGGGACAGGGGGGATTCAATCAGCCCCAGCATTTT
- | TRBJ1-5 | TRBD1 | TRBV27 | CASSEGTGNQPQHF | TGTGCCAGCAGTGAGGGGACAGGGAATCAGCCCCAGCATTTT
- | TRBJ1-5 | - | TRBV28 | CASRPTWGLGWEQPQHF | TGTGCCAGCAGACCCACTTGGGGGCTAGGGTGGGAGCAGCCCCAGCATTTT
- | TRBJ2-5 | - | TRBV30 | CAWIREETQYF | TGTGCCTGGATAAGGGAAGAGACCCAGTACTTC
- | TRBJ2-3 | - | TRBV30 | CAWSVGMGDTQYF | TGTGCCTGGAGTGTAGGGATGGGAGATACGCAGTATTTT
- | TRBJ2-7 | TRBD2 | TRBV14 | CASSVGLASYEQYF | TGTGCCAGCAGCGTTGGACTAGCGTCCTACGAGCAGTACTTC
- | TRBJ2-5 | TRBD1 | TRBV19 | CASSDGTGRETQYF | TGTGCCAGTAGTGACGGGACAGGAAGAGAGACCCAGTACTTC
- | TRBJ2-1 | - | TRBV27 | CASTNPGTPKTEQFF | TGTGCCAGCACCAACCCCGGGACACCTAAAACTGAGCAGTTCTTC
- | TRBJ1-2 | - | TRBV6-1 | CASRVTGNYGYTF | TGTGCCAGCAGGGTAACAGGGAACTATGGCTACACCTTC
few | TRBJ1-6 | TRBD1 | TRBV6-8 | CASRGKGQEGGDSPLHF | TGTGCCAGCAGGGGTAAGGGTCAGGAAGGGGGCGATTCACCCCTCCACTTT
- | TRBJ2-2 | - | TRBV7-2 | CASSLRIHSRPGELFF | TGTGCCAGCAGCTTACGCATTCATAGCCGCCCCGGGGAGCTGTTTTTT
few | TRBJ1-5 | - | TRBV30 | CAWAGIGQPQHF | TGTGCCTGGGCGGGGATTGGGCAGCCCCAGCATTTT
- | TRBJ2-5 | TRBD2 | TRBV7-2 | CASSPGGGYVETQYF | TGTGCCAGCAGCCCCGGCGGGGGGTATGTCGAGACCCAGTACTTC
few | TRBJ2-7 | - | TRBV6-6 | CASSFGTEAYEQYF | TGTGCCAGCAGTTTCGGGACGGAAGCCTACGAGCAGTACTTC
- | TRBJ2-2 | - | TRBV30 | CAWTAVTRTGELFF | TGTGCCTGGACCGCCGTGACTAGGACCGGGGAGCTGTTTTTT
- | TRBJ2-3 | - | TRBV11-3 | CASSLEAAGVTQYF | TGTGCCAGCAGCTTAGAGGCGGCAGGCGTGACGCAGTATTTT
once | TRBJ2-3 | - | TRBV7-7 | CASSRDPTRTDTQYF | TGTGCCAGCAGCCGGGACCCAACGAGAACAGATACGCAGTATTTT
- | TRBJ1-3 | - | TRBV29-1 | CSVEQGSNTIYF | TGCAGCGTTGAACAGGGGTCAAACACCATATATTTT
- | TRBJ2-3 | TRBD2 | TRBV29-1 | CSVVLAGMGDTQYF | TGCAGCGTTGTACTAGCGGGAATGGGAGATACGCAGTATTTT
- | TRBJ2-7 | TRBD1 | TRBV27 | CASIPVGTGRHEQYF | TGTGCCAGCATCCCCGTGGGGACAGGGCGACACGAGCAGTACTTC